This TCR beta chain was recovered during a study of T cells after yellow fever vaccination. There are a few counts of this clonotype. The CDR3 sequence is 18 residues long. Trimming at V came to 3 bases and at J to 6 bases, leaving 11 bases not matched to a gene. Germline V CDR1 and CDR2: LGHNA, YSLEER. TCRdb independently ran MiXCR on the 5' RACE reads; one entry per CDR3 protein. The table includes 100,000 to 150,000 distinct CDR3 sequences, more than 7.5% detected once. Material: CD8+ T cells sorted from PBMCs, obtained on the day of the yellow fever booster vaccination. This TCR was sampled from a man aged 18-30 years who received the YFV17D yellow fever vaccine. V usage is TRBV4-3 and J usage is TRBJ2-3; 14 nucleotides line up with TRBD2. As DNA, the CDR3 is TGCGCCAGCAGCCACCCTGCCGGGACTAGCGGGGGCCCGGATACGCAGTATTTT. The encoded protein is CASSHPAGTSGGPDTQYF.